The clone carrying this TCR beta chain came up a few times. The antigen is undetermined. The V and J ends lost 3 bases and 5 bases, in that order; junction bases with no gene match: 3. This CDR3 spans 13 amino acids. Germline values: CDR1 SEHNR, CDR2 FQNEAQ (reference sequence). The data derive from a study of Graves' ophthalmopathy and Graves' hyperthyroidism. About the study: Peripheral blood samples were taken at initial diagnosis, before any treatment.

The TCR beta CDR3 regions underwent amplification from RNA transcripts. Scientists carried out first-round RT-PCR using HTBI primers and then a second-round multiplex PCR. Each CDR3 protein is one row after TCRdb ran MiXCR on the multiplex PCR reads. The repertoire holds 500,000 to 800,000 distinct CDR3 sequences, with roughly 41% as singletons. The study's findings and limits: Most clonotypes expanded in thyroid above 0.001 frequency were present in blood too. Sensitivity reached 70.59% and specificity 72.22% when the model predicted ophthalmopathy progression.

The chain links TRBV7-9 to TRBJ2-7, with 8 bases matching TRBD2. The clonotype originates from an adult man with Graves' ophthalmopathy. What was sequenced was peripheral blood. CDR3 residues: CASSFLGGDEQYF. CDR3 in DNA: TGTGCCAGCAGCTTTCTCGGGGGGGACGAGCAGTACTTC.